A single sample gave rise to the 9 T cell receptor beta chains below, sequenced in a study of regulatory T cells in long-lasting Graves disease. Libraries of TCR beta came from iRepertoire HTBI primers plus Arm-PCR of CDR3 regions. One entry per CDR3 protein, called by TCRdb with MiXCR from the multiplex PCR reads. The sample shows roughly 300,000 distinct CDR3 sequences, roughly a fifth of them seen only once. Time point meaning: persistent/refractory GD, antithyroid drugs over 5 years with positive TRAb. PBMC RNA served as the TCR library source. The sequencing used peripheral blood mononuclear cells (PBMCs), collected when the disease was refractory, from a patient treated with antithyroid drugs. These receptor sequences come from a female donor with Graves disease.

V usage is TRBV4-2 and J usage is TRBJ1-1, with D possibly TRBD1 on 5 matching bases. The CDR3 is 15 residues long. Germline V lookup: CDR1 LGHNA, CDR2 YNFKEQ. Trimming pared 1 base from V and 7 bases from J, leaving 16 bases between. CDR3 protein: CASSQGRQRAFEAFF. The DNA of the CDR3 is TGTGCCAGCAGCCAAGGTCGACAGCGAGCCTTTGAAGCTTTCTTT.

Regarding this clonotype: A much larger clone is a single base away; this may be a read error. The V and J genes are TRBV4-3 and TRBJ2-5; no reliable D call. There are 14 residues in the CDR3. Germline loops: CDR1 LGHNA, CDR2 YSLEER. Trimming took off 0 bases at V and 0 bases at J, with 5 bases between the two ends. CDR3: CASSQEPYQETQYF. The CDR3 DNA sequence: TGCGCCAGCAGCCAAGAACCGTACCAAGAGACCCAGTACTTC.

Only a few counts were recorded for this clonotype. V and J are TRBV7-2 and TRBJ1-3, with 7 bases aligning to TRBD1. Germline values: CDR1 SGHTA, CDR2 FQGNSA. This CDR3 region has 16 residues. The V and J ends lost 1 base and 2 bases, in that order; junction bases with no gene match: 5. The CDR3 coding sequence is TGTGCCAGCAGCTTAGTCTCAGGGGGAACTGGAAACACCATATATTTT. As protein: CASSLVSGGTGNTIYF. Combining the CDR3 with reference TRBV7-2 and TRBJ1-3 gives the whole variable domain GAGVSQSPSNKVTEKGKDVELRCDPISGHTALYWYRQSLGQGLEFLIYFQGNSAPDKSGLPSDRFSAERTGGSVSTLTIQRTQQEDSAVYLCASSLVSGGTGNTIYFGEGSWLTVV.

Only a few counts were recorded for this clonotype. The V gene is TRBV10-3, the J gene TRBJ2-5; 7 bases line up with TRBD1. V was clipped by 4 bases and J by 7 bases; unmatched bases: 12. Looked up from germline, CDR1 is ENHRY and CDR2 is SYGVKD. This CDR3 has 15 residues. CDR3 DNA: TGTGCCATCAGTGGATTAGGACAGGCGGCCGGGACCCAGTACTTC. Residues: CAISGLGQAAGTQYF.

The chain uses TRBV29-1 and TRBJ1-5, with no clear D. V was clipped by 6 bases and J by 0 bases, with 15 bases between them. The CDR3 is 15 amino acids. From germline, CDR1 is SQVTM and CDR2 ANQGSEA. The CDR3 here is CSVDGFGDSNQPQHF. The DNA of the CDR3 is TGCAGCGTCGACGGCTTTGGAGATAGCAATCAGCCCCAGCATTTT. Together with reference TRBV29-1 and TRBJ1-5, the CDR3 gives the full variable domain: SAVISQKPSRDICQRGTSLTIQCQVDSQVTMMFWYRQQPGQSLTLIATANQGSEATYESGFVIDKFPISRPNLTFSTLTVSNMSPEDSSIYLCSVDGFGDSNQPQHFGDGTRLSIL.

The rearrangement joins TRBV19 to TRBJ2-2; tentatively, D is TRBD2 (5 bases). V was pared by 4 bases and J by 5 bases, with 14 bases between. Germline V CDR1 and CDR2: LNHDA, SQIVND (reference sequence). The CDR3 length is 15 residues. The CDR3 here is CASSTSRDRTGELFF. Here the CDR3 DNA reads TGTGCCAGTAGTACGTCCCGGGATAGGACCGGGGAGCTGTTTTTT.

With regard to this clonotype: The junction departs from the called germline gene at one end, perhaps through a read error. The chain employs TRBV11-3 and TRBJ2-1, with TRBD1 matching over 7 bases. The CDR3 runs to 17 residues. The germline CDR1 and CDR2 sequences are SGHNT and YENEEA. This chain's CDR3 is CASSQDQTGALNNEQFF. The CDR3 DNA follows: TGCGCCAGCAGCCAAGATCAAACAGGGGCCCTCAACAATGAGCAGTTCTTC.

In DNA, the CDR3 is TGTGCCAGCAGCCCAAGTGAGGGAAGGACCTACAATGAGCAGTTCTTC. It translates to CASSPSEGRTYNEQFF. The genes are TRBV7-9 and TRBJ2-1; a possible D gene is TRBD2 (5 bases). V dropped 5 bases and J dropped 2 bases, with 16 bases sitting between them. The CDR3 consists of 16 residues. Germline V gene data show CDR1 as SEHNR and CDR2 as FQNEAQ (reference sequence).

V gene TRBV30 combines with J gene TRBJ2-2; 13 bases match TRBD2. Trimming took 5 bases from V and 8 from J; bases not matched to a gene: 5. CDR3 length: 14 residues. In germline, CDR1 is GTSNPN, CDR2 SVGIG (reference sequence). CDR3 sequence (DNA): TGTGCCTGGGCGGGACTAGCGGGAATTGGGGAGCTGTTTTTT. Amino acid sequence: CAWAGLAGIGELFF.